This T cell receptor beta chain is drawn from a study of blood T cell repertoires in COVID-19. Across the study: The cDNA or gDNA used as material had been derived from T cells, B-cell-depleted T cells, or PBMCs.

Germline values: CDR1 LGHDT, CDR2 YNNKEL (reference sequence). CDR3 length: 12 amino acids. Trimming removed 1 base from V and 9 bases from J, with 8 bases in between. TCRdb keeps only in-frame clones here, not all; method: immunoSEQ multiplex PCR. This sample has 200,000 to 250,000 clones, with 83% found just once. The sample comprised peripheral blood. This chain joins TRBV3-1 (or the pseudogene TRBV3-2) and TRBJ2-3; D not certain. The origin of this receptor is a man between 50 and 59 years old with active or convalescent COVID-19. This CDR3 reads CASSQGLQTQYF. For the CDR3, the DNA is TGTGCCAGCAGCCAAGGGCTTCAGACGCAGTATTTT.